Following are 17 T cell receptor beta chains from one sample sequenced in a study of cytomegalovirus exposure and HLA in healthy donors. The PCR used 60 Vbeta and 13 Jbeta primers. The assay was immunoSEQ multiplex PCR, and TCRdb's table has in-frame clones only and misses some. The sample includes some 130,000 clones, more than 70% seen only once; the top ten take just over 1%. Sequenced: PBMCs. These receptors originate from a human donor in good health.

The table lists this clone with a few counts. V gene TRBV6-1 combines with J gene TRBJ2-6; D possibly corresponds to TRBD1 (6 bases). Trimming took 6 bases from V and 2 from J, leaving 11 bases between them. Germline loops: CDR1 MNHNS, CDR2 SASEGT. This CDR3 spans 15 amino acids. The CDR3 DNA sequence: TGTGCCAGCAGCCAGGGGTCTCCTGGGGCCAACGTCCTGACTTTC. Amino acids: CASSQGSPGANVLTF.

CDR3 nucleotide sequence: TGTGCCAGCAGCCAAGATAGGGAGACTGAAGCTTTCTTT. Translating gives CASSQDRETEAFF. The chain links TRBV14 to TRBJ1-1; D not certain. V was shortened by 0 bases and J by 5 bases, with 7 bases between the two germline ends. CDR3 length equals 13 residues. Per germline, CDR1 SGHDN and CDR2 FVKESK.

CDR3 region: CASSFGQGNQPQHF. In DNA form, the CDR3 reads TGTGCCAGCAGTTTTGGACAGGGCAATCAGCCCCAGCATTTT. The chain carries TRBV6-5 and TRBJ1-5; 7 nucleotides line up with TRBD1. The CDR3 extends over 14 amino acids. Germline assignment: CDR1 MNHEY and CDR2 SVGAGI. Trimming cost V 4 bases and J 2 bases; bases outside gene matches: 2.

The V gene is TRBV6-5, the J gene TRBJ1-2; possibly TRBD1 for D (6 bases). V gave up 1 base and J gave up 2 bases, with 11 bases separating them. The CDR3 covers 15 residues. Germline V gene lookup returns CDR1 MNHEY and CDR2 SVGAGI. In DNA form, the CDR3 reads TGTGCCAGCAGTTACTATGGACAGAAAAACTATGGCTACACCTTC. It is translated as CASSYYGQKNYGYTF.

The chain links TRBV13 to TRBJ2-3; TRBD2 matches 14 bases. Germline CDR1 and CDR2: PRHDT and FYEKMQ (reference sequence). The V and J ends lost 5 bases and 2 bases, in that order; junction bases with no gene match: 15. The CDR3 has 20 residues. The CDR3 DNA reads as TGTGCCAGCAGCCATAACGGACTAGCGGGGGGCCCTTGGTACACAGATACGCAGTATTTT. Its translation is CASSHNGLAGGPWYTDTQYF.

This chain connects TRBV6-5 to TRBJ1-1; 7 bases align to TRBD1. CDR1 and CDR2 (germline): MNHEY, SVGAGI. The CDR3 length is 12 residues. J was trimmed by 4 bases and V by 6 bases; bases with no gene match: 2. CDR3 in DNA: TGTGCCAGCAGGACAGGGTCCACTGAAGCTTTCTTT. Its translation is CASRTGSTEAFF.

The CDR3 sequence is CASSRQGTGDGYTF. In DNA, the CDR3 is TGTGCCAGCAGTCGACAGGGGACAGGGGATGGCTACACCTTC. This rearrangement joins TRBV6-6 to TRBJ1-2; 10 nucleotides agree with TRBD1. This CDR3 contains 14 residues. Trimming took 5 bases from V and 6 from J; bases not matched to a gene: 6. CDR1 MNHNY and CDR2 SVGAGI come from the germline V gene (reference sequence).

This clone has a handful of counts. The chain uses TRBV5-1 and TRBJ2-3; 8 nucleotides match TRBD1. Germline V gene lookup returns CDR1 SGHRS and CDR2 YFSETQ. The junction had 3 bases not matched to a gene; V was cut back by 6 bases and J by 6 bases. This CDR3 comprises 12 residues. Here the CDR3 reads CASTRDRDTQYF. Written as DNA, the CDR3 is TGCGCCAGCACCCGGGACAGGGATACGCAGTATTTT.

J is TRBJ1-1 and V is TRBV5-1, with TRBD1 identical over 9 bases. The CDR3 is made up of 15 amino acids. Germline lookup yields CDR1 SGHRS and CDR2 YFSETQ. The trim removed 3 bases at V and 5 bases at J, leaving 8 bases unmatched. The CDR3 region has the DNA TGCGCCAGCAGCTGGGAACAGGGGGCGGGAACTGAAGCTTTCTTT. Amino acid sequence: CASSWEQGAGTEAFF.

This clone has just one count. The chain links TRBV6-1 to TRBJ2-5; a possible D gene is TRBD1 (7 bases). The CDR3 totals 14 residues. The germline V gene encodes CDR1 MNHNS and CDR2 SASEGT. Trimming took 3 bases from V and 4 from J, leaving 12 bases between them. The CDR3 DNA is TGTGCCAGCAGTGAGAGTCAGGGGGGAGAGACCCAGTACTTC. Protein: CASSESQGGETQYF.

To note about this clone: The junction departs from the called germline gene at one end, perhaps through a read error. The chain recombines TRBV4-1 with TRBJ2-6; D remains ambiguous. Germline V gives CDR1 MGHRA, CDR2 YSYEKL. The CDR3 covers 15 residues. This chain's CDR3 is CASSLSVSGANVLTF. DNA for the CDR3: TGTGCCAGCAGTCTGTCTGTCTCTGGGGCCAACGTCCTGACTTTC.

The rearrangement joins TRBV27 to TRBJ2-1; D gene unclear. Trimming took 5 bases from V and 4 from J, leaving 15 bases between them. The CDR3 contains 15 residues. Per the germline V gene, CDR1 is MNHEY and CDR2 is SMNVEV (reference sequence). Here the CDR3 reads CASSLSPPMYNEQFF. The CDR3 region has the DNA TGTGCCAGCAGTCTAAGCCCCCCGATGTACAATGAGCAGTTCTTC.

For this clone: Different DNA sequences within this sample yield the same CDR3. The chain uses TRBV5-1 and TRBJ2-2; D unclear. Germline V lookup: CDR1 SGHRS, CDR2 YFSETQ. CDR3 size: 12 residues. The V gene lost 6 bases and the J gene lost 1 base, with 4 bases spanning the gap. In DNA form, the CDR3 reads TGCGCCAGCACCAAGAACACCGGGGAGCTGTTTTTT. The encoded protein is CASTKNTGELFF.

This rearrangement joins TRBV15 to TRBJ2-3; TRBD2 might be the D (6 bases). Germline CDR1 LNHNV, CDR2 YYDKDF (reference sequence). Trimming pared 4 bases from V and 1 base from J, leaving 15 bases between. This CDR3 is 16 amino acids long. CDR3 amino acids: CATSKPSAYRTDTQYF. CDR3 nucleotide sequence: TGTGCCACCAGCAAACCTAGCGCGTACCGCACAGATACGCAGTATTTT.

V usage is TRBV27 and J usage is TRBJ2-2; TRBD1 agrees at 7 bases. Germline-derived CDR1 and CDR2 are MNHEY and SMNVEV (reference sequence). The CDR3 contains 14 residues. Trimming at V came to 5 bases and at J to 7 bases, leaving 7 bases not matched to a gene. CDR3 protein: CASSPTGTVGELFF. The DNA of the CDR3 is TGTGCCAGCAGTCCGACCGGGACAGTCGGGGAGCTGTTTTTT.

The V call is TRBV6-5, the J call TRBJ1-1; D unresolved. Germline V gives CDR1 MNHEY, CDR2 SVGAGI. V lost 6 bases and J lost 1, with 6 bases in between. The CDR3 spans 12 residues. Here the CDR3 reads CASSRRNTEAFF. CDR3 coding DNA: TGTGCCAGCAGCCGGAGGAACACTGAAGCTTTCTTT.

J is TRBJ2-4 and V is TRBV6-4; 10 positions match TRBD2. The J segment lost 6 bases and the V segment lost 5 bases, leaving 7 bases of the junction unmatched. Germline CDR1 MRHNA, CDR2 SNTAGT. The CDR3 length is 15 residues. CDR3 nucleotide sequence: TGTGCCAGCAGTTCTCTAGCGGGGGTTGGAAACATTCAGTACTTC. It is translated as CASSSLAGVGNIQYF.